Included here is one T cell receptor beta chain sequence, with context. Other DNA sequences in this sample translate to the same CDR3. These data belong to a study of T cell responses to AZD1222 COVID-19 vaccine. V shed 3 bases, J shed 2 bases, and the junction held 5 bases outside the gene matches. Germline V gene lookup returns CDR1 LNHDA and CDR2 SQIVND (reference sequence). The length of the CDR3 is 15 residues. The repertoire was sequenced with immunoSEQ multiplex PCR; TCRdb's copy has only in-frame clones and lacks some. The sample holds around 120,000 clones, about 85% seen once. This clonotype was obtained from an adult who received the AZD1222 COVID-19 vaccine. This chain joins TRBV19 and TRBJ2-3; 7 bases are shared with TRBD2. Sequenced here: peripheral blood, sampled 28 days after the second AZD1222 dose. The CDR3 bases are TGTGCCAGTAGTATTGGGGGGGGATCCACAGATACGCAGTATTTT. Protein product: CASSIGGGSTDTQYF.